This T cell receptor beta chain was recovered during a study of shared clonotypes between healthy human individuals. About the research overall: Plates per donor: three CD4 naive, three CD4 memory, two CD8 naive, one CD8 memory. General study findings and limits: Rarefaction indicated that sorted-subset sequencing remained incomplete although depth was large. Among several donors, roughly 5.5% of naive CD4 clonotypes were found in common. Some clonotypes were shared by all four sorted-subset donors, while others were not shared. The non-shared ones had lower generation probabilities than the shared ones.

The method was immunoSEQ multiplex PCR; TCRdb's version includes in-frame clones alone and lacks a portion of them. This table has roughly 2.5 million clones, just over 90% appearing once. Remarks on this clone: The antigen remains undetermined.

CDR3 length equals 12 residues. Germline values: CDR1 SGHTA, CDR2 FQGNSA. Trimming shortened V by 6 bases and J by 4 bases, and 8 bases separated the two germline ends. The material sequenced was naive CD4+ T cells sorted from blood. As to subset: CD45RA+ positively selected. This chain links TRBV7-2 with TRBJ2-3; weak D call: TRBD1 (5 bases). The clonotype was recovered from a man between 18 and 29 years old in good health. The CDR3: CASSEGADTQYF. The CDR3 nucleotides read TGTGCCAGCAGTGAAGGGGCAGATACGCAGTATTTT.